The 24 T cell receptor beta chains given below trace back to one sample, sequenced in a study of blood T cell repertoires in COVID-19. Assay used: immunoSEQ multiplex PCR; TCRdb lists only in-frame clones, some missing. Among 200,000 or so clones listed, 80% to 90% were seen once. Material: peripheral blood. These receptors all come from a man in his thirties or forties with active or convalescent COVID-19.

This chain joins TRBV30 and TRBJ2-1; TRBD2 aligns across 12 bases. There are 19 residues in the CDR3. The J segment lost 5 bases and the V segment lost 2 bases, leaving 16 bases of the junction unmatched. Germline loops: CDR1 GTSNPN, CDR2 SVGIG (reference sequence). The chain's CDR3 is CAWSPPDRVLAGGDNEQFF. Here the CDR3 DNA reads TGTGCCTGGAGTCCCCCGGACAGGGTACTAGCGGGGGGCGACAATGAGCAGTTCTTC.

The V call is TRBV5-1, the J call TRBJ1-4, with D unclear. This CDR3 is 14 amino acids long. Germline-derived CDR1 and CDR2 are SGHRS and YFSETQ. The ends were cut back, 0 bases at V and 5 bases at J, with 8 bases in the middle. This CDR3 is CASSLAGRNEKLFF. The CDR3 region has the DNA TGCGCCAGCAGCTTGGCAGGAAGAAATGAAAAACTGTTTTTT.

The chain couples TRBV18 to TRBJ1-3, with 8 positions matching TRBD1. Trimming cost V 3 bases and J 4 bases; bases outside gene matches: 8. The CDR3 is made up of 16 amino acids. In germline, CDR1 is KGHSH, CDR2 LQKENI. Written as DNA, the CDR3 is TGTGCCAGCTCACCCTCTCGGACAGGGCTGGGAAACACCATATATTTT. Its protein is CASSPSRTGLGNTIYF.

V gene TRBV19 combines with J gene TRBJ2-3; weak D call: TRBD2 (5 bases). The CDR3 runs to 13 residues. Germline V gene lookup returns CDR1 LNHDA and CDR2 SQIVND (reference sequence). Trimming cost V 10 bases and J 0 bases, with 11 bases left between them. The CDR3 DNA sequence: TGTGCCACCGCGGGCGGGAGCACAGATACGCAGTATTTT. This codes for CATAGGSTDTQYF.

In regard to this clone: Since the CDR3 does not end with the conserved phenylalanine or tryptophan, this likely comes from a read error. The chain recombines TRBV19 with TRBJ2-7, with 9 bases that match TRBD2. Germline V gene lookup returns CDR1 LNHDA and CDR2 SQIVND (reference sequence). V lost 6 bases, J lost 4 bases, and 4 bases stayed unmatched. The CDR3 covers 13 residues. For the CDR3, the DNA is TGTGCCAGTAGGGCGGGAGGGCCGTACGAGCAGTACCTC. It specifies CASRAGGPYEQYL.

The CDR3 DNA follows: TGCAGCGTGGGCACAGGGCGCGTCAATGAGCAGTTCTTC. Translating gives CSVGTGRVNEQFF. V and J are TRBV29-1 and TRBJ2-1, with D possibly matching TRBD1 (6 bases). Germline V gene lookup returns CDR1 SQVTM and CDR2 ANQGSEA. This CDR3 has 13 residues. Trimming took 6 bases from V and 6 from J, leaving 15 bases between them.

The chain carries TRBV2 and TRBJ2-5; D possibly corresponds to TRBD1 (6 bases). The V end was cut by 2 bases, the J end by 0 bases, with 13 bases between. Germline assignment: CDR1 SNHLY and CDR2 FYNNEI. CDR3 length equals 16 residues. CDR3 sequence (DNA): TGTGCCAGCAGTGAACCCCCAGGGGCTTACCAAGAGACCCAGTACTTC. It codes for CASSEPPGAYQETQYF.

The chain uses TRBV5-1 and TRBJ2-3; the match to TRBD2 covers 9 bases. Germline trimming cut 7 bases from V and 0 bases from J; bases unmatched to any gene: 9. CDR1 and CDR2 (germline): SGHRS, YFSETQ. The CDR3 runs 16 residues. The DNA for the CDR3 is TGCGCCAGCGGTATGGAGCGGGGGGATAGCACAGATACGCAGTATTTT. Its protein product is CASGMERGDSTDTQYF. Full variable domain (remainder filled in from reference TRBV5-1 and TRBJ2-3): KAGVTQTPRYLIKTRGQQVTLSCSPISGHRSVSWYQQTPGQGLQFLFEYFSETQRNKGNFPGRFSGRQFSNSRSEMNVSTLELGDSALYLCASGMERGDSTDTQYFGPGTRLTVL.

V usage is TRBV9 and J usage is TRBJ2-1, with TRBD2 matching over 12 bases. The trim removed 3 bases at V and 3 bases at J, leaving 10 bases unmatched. This CDR3 is built from 18 residues. Germline V gene data show CDR1 as SGDLS and CDR2 as YYNGEE. The CDR3 reads CASSGGTSGSSDYNEQFF. The CDR3 DNA reads as TGTGCCAGCAGCGGAGGGACTAGCGGGTCCTCGGACTACAATGAGCAGTTCTTC.

V usage is TRBV5-4 and J usage is TRBJ2-2; 7 positions agree with TRBD1. The CDR3 sequence is 19 residues long. Germline loops: CDR1 SGHNT, CDR2 YYREEE (reference sequence). Unmatched junction bases numbered 16, after V lost 0 bases and J lost 5 bases. The CDR3 region is CASSLGGPRQGEGTGELFF. DNA for the CDR3: TGTGCCAGCAGCTTGGGGGGCCCAAGACAGGGAGAGGGAACCGGGGAGCTGTTTTTT.

V gene TRBV4-1 combines with J gene TRBJ2-7; D is uncertain. Germline assignment: CDR1 MGHRA and CDR2 YSYEKL. V lost 0 bases to trimming and J lost 3 bases, with 21 bases between them. There are 18 residues in the CDR3. The CDR3 reads CASSQDLPSSPASYEQYV. CDR3 DNA sequence: TGCGCCAGCAGCCAAGACTTGCCTTCGAGCCCCGCAAGCTACGAGCAGTACGTC.

The genes are TRBV28 and TRBJ1-1; D may be TRBD1 (6 bases). The germline V gene has CDR1 MDHEN and CDR2 SYDVKM. The CDR3 length is 14 residues. V was cut by 3 bases and J by 3 bases, with 11 bases left in between. The CDR3 here is CASSFRGGHTEAFF. CDR3 nucleotide sequence: TGTGCCAGCAGTTTTAGAGGGGGACACACTGAAGCTTTCTTT.

For the CDR3, the DNA is TGTGCCAGCAGCTTGAACCACCTACAGGAGACCCAGTACTTC. This sequence encodes CASSLNHLQETQYF. This sequence joins TRBV5-6 and TRBJ2-5; D is uncertain. Trimming left V 1 base short and J 5 bases short, with 12 bases between. The CDR3 sequence is 14 residues long. The germline V gene encodes CDR1 SGHDT and CDR2 YYEEEE.

The chain carries TRBV10-3 and TRBJ2-7; 8 bases match TRBD2. This CDR3 comprises 14 residues. CDR1 is ENHRY and CDR2 is SYGVKD in the germline V gene. The V gene end was trimmed by 5 bases and the J gene end by 5 bases; junction bases not matched to a gene: 8. The CDR3 coding sequence is TGTGCCATCAGTAGGGGTAGCGGGACTAACGAGCAGTACTTC. As protein: CAISRGSGTNEQYF.

This clone has just one count. CDR3 coding DNA: TGTGCCAGCAGCCCCGCTCTTGGGACAGGGGCGCGTTCACCCCTCCACTTT. This encodes CASSPALGTGARSPLHF. The chain has TRBV7-9 and TRBJ1-6; TRBD1 matches 10 bases. The CDR3 length is 17 residues. The trim removed 5 bases at V and 9 bases at J, leaving 13 bases unmatched. CDR1 and CDR2 from the germline V gene are SEHNR and FQNEAQ (reference sequence).

This chain connects TRBV19 to TRBJ2-2; tentative D call: TRBD1 (7 bases). Per the germline V gene, CDR1 is LNHDA and CDR2 is SQIVND (reference sequence). The CDR3 extends over 17 amino acids. V lost 4 bases to trimming and J lost 4 bases, with 19 bases between them. In nucleotides, the CDR3 is TGTGCCAGTAGTAGACGAGGAGGGGGCTACGGCACCGGGGAGCTGTTTTTT. Translation: CASSRRGGGYGTGELFF.

This clone was observed a single time. The chain is built from TRBV6-2 or TRBV6-3 and TRBJ1-5; maybe TRBD1 (6 bases). The CDR3 contains 16 residues. Germline V gene data show CDR1 as MNHEY and CDR2 as SVGEGT. V lost 5 bases to trimming and J lost 2 bases, with 16 bases between them. Here the CDR3 reads CASSGGKGHRNQPQHF. For the CDR3, the DNA is TGTGCCAGCAGTGGAGGCAAGGGACATCGCAATCAGCCCCAGCATTTT.

This clone was picked up a small number of times. J is TRBJ1-4 and V is TRBV30; the match to TRBD1 covers 10 bases. V dropped 4 bases and J dropped 6; count of bases not matched to a gene: 5. Looked up from germline, CDR1 is GTSNPN and CDR2 is SVGIG (reference sequence). CDR3 size: 14 residues. The CDR3 reads CAWTGQGVYEKLFF. CDR3 sequence (DNA): TGTGCCTGGACAGGACAGGGGGTTTATGAAAAACTGTTTTTT.

The rearrangement joins TRBV19 to TRBJ2-5, with 7 bases fitting TRBD2. With 4 bases clipped from V and 2 bases from J, the junction kept 10 bases outside the gene matches. CDR1 is LNHDA, CDR2 SQIVND, per germline (reference sequence). The CDR3 is 16 residues long. For the CDR3, the DNA is TGTGCCAGTAGTAATGACGGGGGGATCCTTCAAGAGACCCAGTACTTC. Amino acid sequence: CASSNDGGILQETQYF.

This chain links TRBV10-2 with TRBJ1-2; D is possibly TRBD1 (6 bases). CDR1 is WSHSY and CDR2 is SAAADI in the germline V gene. V dropped 7 bases and J dropped 4 bases, with 19 bases sitting between them. The CDR3 totals 15 residues. CDR3 in DNA: TGCGCCAGCATGGGATTAGGGACACGGTCCTATGGCTACACCTTC. As protein: CASMGLGTRSYGYTF.

In this sample, this clone turned up a few times. The chain recombines TRBV9 with TRBJ2-2; 8 bases match TRBD2. In germline, CDR1 is SGDLS, CDR2 YYNGEE. Trimming took 6 bases from V and 1 from J; bases not matched to a gene: 8. The CDR3 is 16 residues long. The CDR3 DNA sequence: TGTGCCAGCACTAGGCTAGCGGGCGTGAACACCGGGGAGCTGTTTTTT. This encodes CASTRLAGVNTGELFF.

V and J are TRBV2 and TRBJ2-5; 7 bases align to TRBD1. The germline V gene encodes CDR1 SNHLY and CDR2 FYNNEI. V shed 6 bases and J 5 bases; nucleotides not matched to a gene: 6. The CDR3 covers 13 residues. CDR3 coding DNA: TGTGCCAGCAGGGACAGGACTGGGGAGACCCAGTACTTC. Protein: CASRDRTGETQYF.

V gene TRBV6-1 combines with J gene TRBJ1-2; D remains ambiguous. Trimming stripped 1 base from V and 4 bases from J, with 10 bases between. This CDR3 is built from 14 residues. Germline V gene data show CDR1 as MNHNS and CDR2 as SASEGT. This chain's CDR3 is CASSEVGAGYGYTF. The CDR3 coding sequence is TGTGCCAGCAGTGAAGTGGGAGCTGGCTATGGCTACACCTTC.

This sequence joins TRBV5-1 and TRBJ1-3; D ambiguous. Germline V gene sequence: CDR1 SGHRS, CDR2 YFSETQ. Trimming took 4 bases from V and 0 from J, leaving 11 bases between them. The CDR3 spans 15 residues. The CDR3 nucleotides are TGCGCCAGCAGCGCGGACTGGAGCTCTGGAAACACCATATATTTT. It is translated as CASSADWSSGNTIYF.